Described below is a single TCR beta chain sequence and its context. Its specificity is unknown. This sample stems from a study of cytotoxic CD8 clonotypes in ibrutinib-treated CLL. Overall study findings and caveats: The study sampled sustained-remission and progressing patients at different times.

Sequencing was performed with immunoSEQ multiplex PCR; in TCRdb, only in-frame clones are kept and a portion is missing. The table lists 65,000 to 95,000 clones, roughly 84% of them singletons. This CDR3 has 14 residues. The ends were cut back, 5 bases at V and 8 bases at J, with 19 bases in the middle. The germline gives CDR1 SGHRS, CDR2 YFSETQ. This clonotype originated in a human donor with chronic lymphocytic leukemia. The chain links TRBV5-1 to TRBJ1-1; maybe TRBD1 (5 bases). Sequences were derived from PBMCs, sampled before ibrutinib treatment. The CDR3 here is CASSPRPDRPEAFF. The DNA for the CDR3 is TGCGCCAGCAGTCCCAGGCCTGACAGACCAGAAGCTTTCTTT.